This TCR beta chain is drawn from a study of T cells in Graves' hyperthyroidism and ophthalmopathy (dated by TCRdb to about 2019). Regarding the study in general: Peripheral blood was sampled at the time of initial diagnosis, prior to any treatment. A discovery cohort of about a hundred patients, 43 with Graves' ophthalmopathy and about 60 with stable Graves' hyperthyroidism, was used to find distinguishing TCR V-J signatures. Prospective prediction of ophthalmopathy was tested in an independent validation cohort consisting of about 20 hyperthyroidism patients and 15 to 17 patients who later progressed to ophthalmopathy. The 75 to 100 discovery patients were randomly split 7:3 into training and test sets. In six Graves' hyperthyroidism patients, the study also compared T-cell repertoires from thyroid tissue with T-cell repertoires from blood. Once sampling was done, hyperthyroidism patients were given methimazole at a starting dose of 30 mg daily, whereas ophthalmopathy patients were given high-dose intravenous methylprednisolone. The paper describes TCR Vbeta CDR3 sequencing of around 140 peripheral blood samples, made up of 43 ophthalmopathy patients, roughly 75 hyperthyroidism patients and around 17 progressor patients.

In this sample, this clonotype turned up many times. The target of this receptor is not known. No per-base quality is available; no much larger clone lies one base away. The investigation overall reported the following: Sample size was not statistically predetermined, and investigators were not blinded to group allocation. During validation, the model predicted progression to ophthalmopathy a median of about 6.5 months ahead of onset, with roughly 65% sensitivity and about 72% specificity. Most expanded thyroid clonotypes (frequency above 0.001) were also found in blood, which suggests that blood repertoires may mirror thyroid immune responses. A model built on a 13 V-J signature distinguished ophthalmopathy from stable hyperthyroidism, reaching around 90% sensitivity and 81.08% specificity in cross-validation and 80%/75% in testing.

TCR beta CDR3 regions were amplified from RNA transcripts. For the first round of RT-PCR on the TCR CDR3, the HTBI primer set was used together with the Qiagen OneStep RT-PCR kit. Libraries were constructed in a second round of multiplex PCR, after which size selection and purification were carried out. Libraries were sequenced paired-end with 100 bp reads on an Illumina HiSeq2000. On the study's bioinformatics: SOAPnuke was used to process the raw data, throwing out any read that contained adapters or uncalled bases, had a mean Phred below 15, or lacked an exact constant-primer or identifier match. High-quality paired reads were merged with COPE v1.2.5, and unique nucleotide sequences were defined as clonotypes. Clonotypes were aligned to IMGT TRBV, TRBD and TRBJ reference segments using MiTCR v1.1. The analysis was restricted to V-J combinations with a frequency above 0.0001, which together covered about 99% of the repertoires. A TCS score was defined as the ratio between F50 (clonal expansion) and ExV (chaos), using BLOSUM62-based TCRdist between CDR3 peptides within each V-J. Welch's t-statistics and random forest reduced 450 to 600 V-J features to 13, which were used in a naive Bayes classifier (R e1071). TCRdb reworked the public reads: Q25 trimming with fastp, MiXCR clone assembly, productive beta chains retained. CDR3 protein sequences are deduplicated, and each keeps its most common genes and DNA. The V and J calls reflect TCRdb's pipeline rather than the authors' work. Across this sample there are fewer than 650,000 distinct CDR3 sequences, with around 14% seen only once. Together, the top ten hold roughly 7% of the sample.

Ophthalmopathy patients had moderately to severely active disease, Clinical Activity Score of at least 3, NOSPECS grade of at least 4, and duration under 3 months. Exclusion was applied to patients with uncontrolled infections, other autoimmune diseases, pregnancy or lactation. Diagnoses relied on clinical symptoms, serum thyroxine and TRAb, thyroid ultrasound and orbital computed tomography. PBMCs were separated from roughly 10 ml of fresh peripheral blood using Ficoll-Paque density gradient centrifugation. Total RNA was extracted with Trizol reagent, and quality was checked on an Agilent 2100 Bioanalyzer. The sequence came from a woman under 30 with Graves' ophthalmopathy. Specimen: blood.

The CDR3 reads CASSRDSNQPQHF. The nucleotides read TGTGCCAGCTCTAGGGATAGCAATCAGCCCCAGCATTTT. In this chain, TRBV28 is recombined with TRBJ1-5; the D gene identity is not certain. V is shortened by 8 bases, J by 0 bases, and the region joining them spans 8 bases. From a lookup of the germline V gene, CDR1 and CDR2 are MDHEN and SYDVKM. CDR3 length: 13 amino acids, cysteine to phenylalanine. The entry retains the CDR3 DNA only, 39 bases that are in frame from base 1.